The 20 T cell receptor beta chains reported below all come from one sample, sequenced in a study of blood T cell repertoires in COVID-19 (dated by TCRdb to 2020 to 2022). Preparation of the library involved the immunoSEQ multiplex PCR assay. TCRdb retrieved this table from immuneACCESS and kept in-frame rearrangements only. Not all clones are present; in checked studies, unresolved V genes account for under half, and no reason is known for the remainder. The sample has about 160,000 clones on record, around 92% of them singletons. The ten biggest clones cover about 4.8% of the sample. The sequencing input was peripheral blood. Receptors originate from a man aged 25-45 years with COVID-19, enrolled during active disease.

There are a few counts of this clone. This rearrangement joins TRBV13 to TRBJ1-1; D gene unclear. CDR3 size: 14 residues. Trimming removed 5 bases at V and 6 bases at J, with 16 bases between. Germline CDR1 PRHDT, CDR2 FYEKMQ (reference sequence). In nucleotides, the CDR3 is TGTGCCAGCAGCGCCTGGAGTCTAGCCGCTGAAGCTTTCTTT. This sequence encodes CASSAWSLAAEAFF. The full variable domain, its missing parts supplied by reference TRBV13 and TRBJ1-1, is AAGVIQSPRHLIKEKRETATLKCYPIPRHDTVYWYQQGPGQDPQFLISFYEKMQSDKGSIPDRFSAQQFSDYHSELNMSSLELGDSALYFCASSAWSLAAEAFFGQGTRLTVV.

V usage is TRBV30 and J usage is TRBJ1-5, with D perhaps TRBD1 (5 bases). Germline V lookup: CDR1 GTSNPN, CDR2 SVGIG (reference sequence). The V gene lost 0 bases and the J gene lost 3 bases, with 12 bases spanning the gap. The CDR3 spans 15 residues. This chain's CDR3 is CAWSVAGVFNQPQHF. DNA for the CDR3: TGTGCCTGGAGTGTAGCGGGGGTTTTCAATCAGCCCCAGCATTTT.

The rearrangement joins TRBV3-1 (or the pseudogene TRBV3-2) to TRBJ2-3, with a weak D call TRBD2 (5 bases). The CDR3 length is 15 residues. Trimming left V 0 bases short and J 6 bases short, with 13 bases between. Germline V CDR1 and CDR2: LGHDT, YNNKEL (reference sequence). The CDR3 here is CASSQDKRESDTQYF. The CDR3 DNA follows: TGTGCCAGCAGCCAAGATAAGAGGGAGTCGGATACGCAGTATTTT.

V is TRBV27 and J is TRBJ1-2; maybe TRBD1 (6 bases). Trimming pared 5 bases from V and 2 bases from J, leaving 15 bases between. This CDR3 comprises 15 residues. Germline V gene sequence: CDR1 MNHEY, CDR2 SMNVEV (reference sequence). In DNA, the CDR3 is TGTGCCAGCAGTCGAAGACCAGGGGCAAACTATGGCTACACCTTC. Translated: CASSRRPGANYGYTF.

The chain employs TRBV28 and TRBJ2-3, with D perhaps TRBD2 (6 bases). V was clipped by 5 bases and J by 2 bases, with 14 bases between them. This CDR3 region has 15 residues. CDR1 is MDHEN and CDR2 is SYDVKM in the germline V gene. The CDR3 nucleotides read TGTGCCAGCAGTGTCCGCGGGACCCACACAGATACGCAGTATTTT. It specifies CASSVRGTHTDTQYF. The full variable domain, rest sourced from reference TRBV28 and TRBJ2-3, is DVKVTQSSRYLVKRTGEKVFLECVQDMDHENMFWYRQDPGLGLRLIYFSYDVKMKEKGDIPEGYSVSREKKERFSLILESASTNQTSMYLCASSVRGTHTDTQYFGPGTRLTVL.

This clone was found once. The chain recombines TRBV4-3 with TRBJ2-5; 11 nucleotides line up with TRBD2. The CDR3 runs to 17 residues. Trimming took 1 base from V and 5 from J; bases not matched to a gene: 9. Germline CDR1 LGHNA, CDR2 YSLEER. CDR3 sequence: CASSQARDSGRAETQYF. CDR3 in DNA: TGCGCCAGCAGCCAAGCCCGGGATAGCGGGAGGGCCGAGACCCAGTACTTC.

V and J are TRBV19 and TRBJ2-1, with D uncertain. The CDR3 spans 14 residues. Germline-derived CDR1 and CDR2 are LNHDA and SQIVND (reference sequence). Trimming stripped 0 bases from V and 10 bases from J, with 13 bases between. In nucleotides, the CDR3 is TGTGCCAGTAGTATAGAACCTACCCAAATAGAGCAGTTCTTC. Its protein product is CASSIEPTQIEQFF.

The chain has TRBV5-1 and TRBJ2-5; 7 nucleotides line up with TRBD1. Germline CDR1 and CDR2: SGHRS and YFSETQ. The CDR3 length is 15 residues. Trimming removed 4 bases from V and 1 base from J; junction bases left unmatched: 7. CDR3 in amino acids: CASSPGQAAQETQYF. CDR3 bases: TGCGCCAGCAGCCCTGGACAGGCGGCCCAAGAGACCCAGTACTTC.

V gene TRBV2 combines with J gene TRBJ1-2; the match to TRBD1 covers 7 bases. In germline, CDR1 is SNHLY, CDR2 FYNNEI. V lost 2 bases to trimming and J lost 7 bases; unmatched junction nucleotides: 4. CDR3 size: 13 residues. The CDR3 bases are TGTGCCAGCAGTGAATACCAGGGGGTTGGCTACACCTTC. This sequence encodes CASSEYQGVGYTF. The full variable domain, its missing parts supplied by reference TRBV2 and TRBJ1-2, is EPEVTQTPSHQVTQMGQEVILRCVPISNHLYFYWYRQILGQKVEFLVSFYNNEISEKSEIFDDQFSVERPDGSNFTLKIRSTKLEDSAMYFCASSEYQGVGYTFGSGTRLTVV.

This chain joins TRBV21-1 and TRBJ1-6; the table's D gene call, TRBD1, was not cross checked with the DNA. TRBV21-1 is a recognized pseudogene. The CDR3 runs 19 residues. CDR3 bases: TGTGCCAGCAGCGCCCGAGAAGGGGACAGGCGAGTAGGGAAATCACCCCTCCACTTT. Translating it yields CASSAREGDRRVGKSPLHF.

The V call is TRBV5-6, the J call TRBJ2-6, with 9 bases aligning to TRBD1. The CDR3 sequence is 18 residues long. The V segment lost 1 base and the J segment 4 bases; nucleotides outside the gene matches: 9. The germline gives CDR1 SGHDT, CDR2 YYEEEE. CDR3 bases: TGTGCCAGCAGCTTGAACAGGGGGCCTCAAGGAGGGGCCAACGTCCTGACTTTC. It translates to CASSLNRGPQGGANVLTF.

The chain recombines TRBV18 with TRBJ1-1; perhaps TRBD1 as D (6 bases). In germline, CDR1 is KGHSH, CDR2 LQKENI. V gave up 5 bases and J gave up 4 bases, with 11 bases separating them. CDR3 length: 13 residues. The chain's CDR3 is CASSSGQLTEAFF. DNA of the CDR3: TGTGCCAGCTCATCCGGACAGCTCACTGAAGCTTTCTTT.

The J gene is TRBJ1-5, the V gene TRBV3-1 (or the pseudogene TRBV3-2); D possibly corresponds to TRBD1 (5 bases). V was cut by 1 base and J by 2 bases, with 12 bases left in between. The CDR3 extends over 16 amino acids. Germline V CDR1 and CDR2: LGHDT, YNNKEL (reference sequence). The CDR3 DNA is TGTGCCAGCAGCCAAGGACGGGGGAGAGGCAATCAGCCCCAGCATTTT. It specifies CASSQGRGRGNQPQHF.

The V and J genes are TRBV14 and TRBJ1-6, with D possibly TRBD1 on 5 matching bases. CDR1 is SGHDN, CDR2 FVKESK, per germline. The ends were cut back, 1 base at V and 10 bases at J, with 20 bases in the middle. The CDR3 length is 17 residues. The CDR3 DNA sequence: TGTGCCAGCAGCCAAGTATCCCCACGGGGTGGGGGGTCACCCCTCCACTTT. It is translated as CASSQVSPRGGGSPLHF.

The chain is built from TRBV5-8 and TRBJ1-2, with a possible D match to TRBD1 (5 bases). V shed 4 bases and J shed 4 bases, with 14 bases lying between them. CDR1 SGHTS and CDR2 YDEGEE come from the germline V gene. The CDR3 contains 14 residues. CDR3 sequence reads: CASSRREWIYGYTF. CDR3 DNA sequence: TGTGCCAGCAGCCGCAGGGAATGGATCTATGGCTACACCTTC.

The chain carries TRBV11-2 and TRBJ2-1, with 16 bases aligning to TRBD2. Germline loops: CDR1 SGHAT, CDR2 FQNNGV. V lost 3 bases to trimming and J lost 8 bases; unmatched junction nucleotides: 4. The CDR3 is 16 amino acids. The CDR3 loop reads CASSFGTSGRAYEQFF. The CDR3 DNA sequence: TGTGCCAGCAGCTTCGGGACTAGCGGGAGGGCCTATGAGCAGTTCTTC.

CDR3 residues: CASSPQVSSNNSPLHF. The CDR3 nucleotides are TGCGCCAGCAGCCCCCAGGTCTCCAGTAACAATTCACCCCTCCACTTT. The chain is built from TRBV4-3 and TRBJ1-6; D not certain. This CDR3 contains 16 residues. The germline V gene encodes CDR1 LGHNA and CDR2 YSLEER. Trimming took 4 bases from V and 7 from J, leaving 17 bases between them.

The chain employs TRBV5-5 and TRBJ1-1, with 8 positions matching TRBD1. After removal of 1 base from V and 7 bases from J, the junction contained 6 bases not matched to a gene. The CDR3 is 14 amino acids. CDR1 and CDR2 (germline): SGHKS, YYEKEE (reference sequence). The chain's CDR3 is CASSLPHRGFEAFF. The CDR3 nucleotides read TGTGCCAGCAGCTTGCCTCACAGGGGGTTTGAAGCTTTCTTT.

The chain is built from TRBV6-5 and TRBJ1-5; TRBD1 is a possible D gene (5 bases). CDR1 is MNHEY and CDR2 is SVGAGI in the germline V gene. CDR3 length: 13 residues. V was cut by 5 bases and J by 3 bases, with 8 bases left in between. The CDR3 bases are TGTGCCAGCAGTCAGGGATCCAATCAGCCCCAGCATTTT. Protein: CASSQGSNQPQHF.

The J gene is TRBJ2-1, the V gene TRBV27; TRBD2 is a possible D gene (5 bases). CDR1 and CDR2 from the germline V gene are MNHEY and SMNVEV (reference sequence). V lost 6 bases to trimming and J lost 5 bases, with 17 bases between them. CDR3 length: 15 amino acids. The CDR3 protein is CASSPQASSNNEQFF. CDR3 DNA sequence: TGTGCCAGCAGCCCCCAGGCTAGCAGTAACAATGAGCAGTTCTTC.